This TCR beta chain emerged from a study of blood T cell repertoires in COVID-19. Germline V gene sequence: CDR1 MNHEY, CDR2 SMNVEV (reference sequence). V shed 6 bases and J 7 bases; nucleotides not matched to a gene: 21. The CDR3 extends over 19 amino acids. Participants were aged about 18 to 100 years from 20 to 30 US areas. In the 2 weeks before study entry, exposed participants met a COVID-19 case, which was PCR-confirmed or clinician-diagnosed. Assay: immunoSEQ multiplex PCR; the TCRdb copy retains only in-frame clones and omits some. The sample records 430,000 or so clones, roughly 90% being singletons.

The rearrangement links TRBV27 to TRBJ2-2; 9 bases agree with TRBD1. Sequencing used PBMCs or T cells enriched from blood (not recorded which). The source is a woman between 18 and 29 years old who had been exposed to COVID-19. CDR3 nucleotides: TGTGCCAGCAGAAGCGGGACAGGGACAACCCACACCCCCGGCGGGGAGCTGTTTTTT. As protein: CASRSGTGTTHTPGGELFF.